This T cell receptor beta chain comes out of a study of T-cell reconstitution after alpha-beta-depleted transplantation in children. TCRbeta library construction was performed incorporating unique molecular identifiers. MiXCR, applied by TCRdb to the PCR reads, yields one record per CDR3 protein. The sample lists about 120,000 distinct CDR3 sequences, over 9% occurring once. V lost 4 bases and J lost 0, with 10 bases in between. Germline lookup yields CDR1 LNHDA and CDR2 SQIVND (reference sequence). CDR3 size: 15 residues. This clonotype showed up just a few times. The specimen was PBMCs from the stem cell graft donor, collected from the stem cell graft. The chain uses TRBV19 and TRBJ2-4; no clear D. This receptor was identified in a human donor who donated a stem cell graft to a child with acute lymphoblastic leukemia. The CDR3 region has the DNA TGTGCCAGTAGTAAGACTCTCATAGCCAAAAACATTCAGTACTTC. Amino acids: CASSKTLIAKNIQYF.